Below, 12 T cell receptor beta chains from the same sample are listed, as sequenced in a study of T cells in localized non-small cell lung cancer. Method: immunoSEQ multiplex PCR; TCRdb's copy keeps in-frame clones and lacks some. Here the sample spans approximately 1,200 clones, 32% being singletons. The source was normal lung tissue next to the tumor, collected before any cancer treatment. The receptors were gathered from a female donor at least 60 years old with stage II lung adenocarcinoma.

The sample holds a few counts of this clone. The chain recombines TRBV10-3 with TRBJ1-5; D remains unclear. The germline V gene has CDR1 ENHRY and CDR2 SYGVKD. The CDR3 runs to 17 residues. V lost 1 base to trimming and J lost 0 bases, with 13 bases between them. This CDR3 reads CAISEYYVENSNQPQHF. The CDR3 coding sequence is TGTGCCATCAGTGAGTATTATGTGGAAAATAGCAATCAGCCCCAGCATTTT.

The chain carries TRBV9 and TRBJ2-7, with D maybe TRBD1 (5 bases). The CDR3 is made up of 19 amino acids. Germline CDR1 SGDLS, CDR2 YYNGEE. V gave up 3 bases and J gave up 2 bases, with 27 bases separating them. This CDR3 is CASSEHATPPGLNPYEQYF. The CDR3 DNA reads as TGTGCCAGCAGCGAACACGCAACTCCCCCAGGGTTGAATCCCTACGAGCAGTACTTC.

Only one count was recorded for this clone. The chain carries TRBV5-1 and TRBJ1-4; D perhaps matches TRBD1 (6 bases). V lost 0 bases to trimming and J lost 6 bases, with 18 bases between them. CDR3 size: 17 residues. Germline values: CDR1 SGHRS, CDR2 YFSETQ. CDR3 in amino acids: CASSLEASQGRHEKLFF. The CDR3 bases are TGCGCCAGCAGCTTGGAGGCCTCACAGGGTAGGCATGAAAAACTGTTTTTT.

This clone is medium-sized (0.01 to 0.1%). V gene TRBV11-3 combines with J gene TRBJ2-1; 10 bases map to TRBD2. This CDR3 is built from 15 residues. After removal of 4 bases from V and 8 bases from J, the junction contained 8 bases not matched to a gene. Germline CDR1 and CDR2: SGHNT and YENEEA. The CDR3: CASSSQREGRDEQFF. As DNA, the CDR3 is TGTGCCAGCAGCTCCCAGCGGGAGGGCCGTGATGAGCAGTTCTTC.

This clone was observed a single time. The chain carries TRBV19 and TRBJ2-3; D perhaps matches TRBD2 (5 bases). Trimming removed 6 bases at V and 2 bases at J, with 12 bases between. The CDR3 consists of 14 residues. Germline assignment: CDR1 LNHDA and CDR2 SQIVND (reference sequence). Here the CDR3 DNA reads TGTGCCAGTAGAAGGGAGCCAACCACAGATACGCAGTATTTT. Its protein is CASRREPTTDTQYF.

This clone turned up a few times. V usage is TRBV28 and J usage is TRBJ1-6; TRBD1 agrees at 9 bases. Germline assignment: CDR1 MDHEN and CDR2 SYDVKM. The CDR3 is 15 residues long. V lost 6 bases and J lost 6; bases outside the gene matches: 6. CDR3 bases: TGTGCCAGCAGGTGGGGACAGGGAGGTAATTCACCCCTCCACTTT. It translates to CASRWGQGGNSPLHF.

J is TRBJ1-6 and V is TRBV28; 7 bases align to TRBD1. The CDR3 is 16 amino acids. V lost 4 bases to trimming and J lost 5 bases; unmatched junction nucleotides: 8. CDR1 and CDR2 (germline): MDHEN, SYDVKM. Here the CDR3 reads CASSSATGTDNSPLHF. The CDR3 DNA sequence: TGTGCCAGCAGTTCTGCGACAGGGACTGATAATTCACCCCTCCACTTT.

CDR3 loop: CASSQAGGLSTEAFF. DNA of the CDR3: TGTGCCAGCAGCCAAGCAGGGGGGCTAAGCACTGAAGCTTTCTTT. The chain joins TRBV14 to TRBJ1-1, with 7 positions matching TRBD1. The CDR3 is 15 residues long. The germline CDR1 and CDR2 sequences are SGHDN and FVKESK. V shed 1 base and J 4 bases; nucleotides not matched to a gene: 6.

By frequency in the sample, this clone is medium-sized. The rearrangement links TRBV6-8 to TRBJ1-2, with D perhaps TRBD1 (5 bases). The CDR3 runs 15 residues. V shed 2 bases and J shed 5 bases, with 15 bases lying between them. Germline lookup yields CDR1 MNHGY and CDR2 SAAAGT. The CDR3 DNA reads TGTGCCAGCAGTTACGACAGTCATCCCCAATATGGCTACACCTTC. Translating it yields CASSYDSHPQYGYTF.

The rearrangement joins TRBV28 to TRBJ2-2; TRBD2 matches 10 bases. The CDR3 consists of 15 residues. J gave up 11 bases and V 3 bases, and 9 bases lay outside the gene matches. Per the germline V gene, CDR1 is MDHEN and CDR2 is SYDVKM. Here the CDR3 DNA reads TGTGCCAGCAGTTTCCAACTAGCGGGGTGGGATGAGCTGTTTTTT. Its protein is CASSFQLAGWDELFF.

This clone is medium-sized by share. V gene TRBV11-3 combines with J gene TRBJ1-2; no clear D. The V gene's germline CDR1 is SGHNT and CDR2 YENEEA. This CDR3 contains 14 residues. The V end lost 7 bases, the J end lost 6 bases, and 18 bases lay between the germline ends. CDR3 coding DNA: TGTGCCAGCACTGACCCATACTCGGATAATGGCTACACCTTC. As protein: CASTDPYSDNGYTF.

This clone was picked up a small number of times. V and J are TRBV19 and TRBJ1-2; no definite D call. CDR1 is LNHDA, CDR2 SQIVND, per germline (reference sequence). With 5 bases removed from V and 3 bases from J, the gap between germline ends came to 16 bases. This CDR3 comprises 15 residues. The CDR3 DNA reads TGTGCCAGTAGTCCCTTCATTGCAAACGACTATGGCTACACCTTC. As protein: CASSPFIANDYGYTF.